Each of the 19 T cell receptor beta chains below was sequenced from the same sample in a study of shared clonotypes between healthy human individuals. Clones were read by immunoSEQ multiplex PCR, and TCRdb kept only the in-frame ones, dropping some. The sample lists roughly 2,500,000 clones, 80% to 95% occurring once. The specimen sequenced was naive CD4+ T cells from PBMCs. Subset noted: CD45RA+ positively selected. The receptors shown here come from a man between 18 and 29 years old in good health. Some clones in this sample may be carry-over from other donors' samples.

The chain carries TRBV4-2 and TRBJ1-2; TRBD1 is a possible D gene (6 bases). Deletions cut 0 bases from V and 6 bases from J, with 14 bases between. Germline V lookup: CDR1 LGHNA, CDR2 YNFKEQ. The CDR3 sequence is 15 residues long. The CDR3 sequence: CASSQEGGRRDGYTF. The CDR3 DNA sequence: TGTGCCAGCAGCCAAGAAGGGGGGCGCAGGGATGGCTACACCTTC.

The J gene is TRBJ2-7, the V gene TRBV6-5; possible D gene TRBD1, 6 bases. This CDR3 spans 16 amino acids. Germline CDR1 is MNHEY and CDR2 is SVGAGI. Between the trimmed V and J ends, which lost 0 bases and 7 bases, there was a span of 19 bases. The CDR3 nucleotides read TGTGCCAGCAGTTACTCTTTACCAGGACAAGGGGGTGAGCAGTACTTC. Translated, it gives CASSYSLPGQGGEQYF.

The CDR3 sequence is CASSLGGGGTEAFF. CDR3 DNA sequence: TGTGCCAGCAGCTTAGGAGGGGGCGGGACTGAAGCTTTCTTT. The gene calls are TRBV7-9 and TRBJ1-1; 7 bases line up with TRBD1. Germline V CDR1 and CDR2: SEHNR, FQNEAQ (reference sequence). Trimming took 1 base from V and 5 from J; bases not matched to a gene: 4. The length of the CDR3 is 14 residues.

The chain links TRBV28 to TRBJ1-1, with 11 bases identical to TRBD1. From germline, CDR1 is MDHEN and CDR2 SYDVKM. The CDR3 has 13 residues. V lost 8 bases, J lost 5 bases, and 4 bases stayed unmatched. The CDR3 bases are TGTGCCAGCGGACAGGGGGCGGAAACTGAAGCTTTCTTT. Amino acids: CASGQGAETEAFF.

The rearrangement uses TRBV5-4 and TRBJ2-3; 8 positions match TRBD2. CDR3 length equals 15 residues. Trimming removed 5 bases from V and 2 bases from J; junction bases left unmatched: 7. Per the germline V gene, CDR1 is SGHNT and CDR2 is YYREEE (reference sequence). This chain's CDR3 is CASRTGTRHTDTQYF. As DNA, the CDR3 is TGTGCCAGCAGAACGGGGACTAGACACACAGATACGCAGTATTTT.

The V and J genes are TRBV5-1 and TRBJ2-3; possible D gene TRBD1, 5 bases. V lost 0 bases to trimming and J lost 4 bases, with 24 bases between them. CDR3 size: 19 residues. Germline V gene sequence: CDR1 SGHRS, CDR2 YFSETQ. The CDR3 DNA reads as TGCGCCAGCAGCTTGGCCGTGGTAAGGGGATCGTCTTACGCAGATACGCAGTATTTT. Translating gives CASSLAVVRGSSYADTQYF. The variable domain in full, with the rest retrieved from reference TRBV5-1 and TRBJ2-3, is KAGVTQTPRYLIKTRGQQVTLSCSPISGHRSVSWYQQTPGQGLQFLFEYFSETQRNKGNFPGRFSGRQFSNSRSEMNVSTLELGDSALYLCASSLAVVRGSSYADTQYFGPGTRLTVL.

The chain couples TRBV5-4 to TRBJ2-7; D assignment may be TRBD1 or TRBD2 (5 bases each). Germline lookup yields CDR1 SGHNT and CDR2 YYREEE (reference sequence). The CDR3 sequence is 14 residues long. The V gene lost 0 bases and the J gene lost 2 bases, with 9 bases spanning the gap. As DNA, the CDR3 is TGTGCCAGCAGCTTGGGGGGGTACGCCTACGAGCAGTACTTC. This gives the protein CASSLGGYAYEQYF.

Only a few counts were recorded for this clone. The chain combines TRBV12-5 with TRBJ1-3; the D is unclear. V shed 8 bases and J shed 0 bases, with 8 bases lying between them. The CDR3 spans 13 residues. CDR1 and CDR2 (germline): LGHNT, FRNRAP. The CDR3 coding sequence is TGTGCTAGTATGGGGAACTCTGGAAACACCATATATTTT. This translates into CASMGNSGNTIYF.

The rearrangement uses TRBV28 and TRBJ1-2; no reliable D call. This CDR3 has 11 residues. The germline V gene has CDR1 MDHEN and CDR2 SYDVKM. Trimming removed 6 bases at V and 5 bases at J, with 7 bases between. CDR3 nucleotide sequence: TGTGCCAGCAGCCGGAGATATGGCTACACCTTC. It yields the protein CASSRRYGYTF.

This chain joins TRBV7-8 and TRBJ1-2; D may be TRBD1 (6 bases). V lost 4 bases, J lost 5 bases, and 23 bases lay in between. The CDR3 runs 17 residues. CDR1 and CDR2 from the germline V gene are SGHVS and FQNEAQ. CDR3 residues: CASSYEWDTDAGYGYTF. Here the CDR3 DNA reads TGTGCCAGCAGCTATGAATGGGACACCGACGCTGGATATGGCTACACCTTC. Variable domain in full (rest from reference TRBV7-8 and TRBJ1-2): GAGVSQSPRYKVAKRGQDVALRCDPISGHVSLFWYQQALGQGPEFLTYFQNEAQLDKSGLPSDRFFAERPEGSVSTLKIQRTQQEDSAVYLCASSYEWDTDAGYGYTFGSGTRLTVV.

The chain employs TRBV5-1 and TRBJ2-5; D remains unclear. The CDR3 extends over 14 amino acids. Per the germline V gene, CDR1 is SGHRS and CDR2 is YFSETQ. V was shortened by 1 base and J by 1 base, with 8 bases between the two germline ends. CDR3 sequence (DNA): TGCGCCAGCAGCTTGTTTCTAATCCAAGAGACCCAGTACTTC. This gives the protein CASSLFLIQETQYF.

The gene calls are TRBV5-6 and TRBJ1-3, with TRBD1 matching over 10 bases. The CDR3 is made up of 17 amino acids. Germline V CDR1 and CDR2: SGHDT, YYEEEE. V dropped 4 bases and J dropped 1; count of bases not matched to a gene: 8. The DNA of the CDR3 is TGTGCCAGCAGCCCGAGGAGGACAGGGGGGTCTGGAAACACCATATATTTT. Translating it yields CASSPRRTGGSGNTIYF.

The chain has TRBV21-1 and TRBJ2-5; TRBD2, the D gene given by the table, was not confirmed from the DNA. TRBV21-1 is termed a pseudogene. This CDR3 spans 14 amino acids. CDR3 sequence: CASSIGVREKTQYF. CDR3 coding DNA: TGTGCCAGCAGCATCGGGGTTCGGGAAAAGACCCAGTACTTC.

The V gene is TRBV18, the J gene TRBJ1-1; 7 bases agree with TRBD1. The V gene end was trimmed by 3 bases and the J gene end by 6 bases; junction bases not matched to a gene: 7. The germline V gene encodes CDR1 KGHSH and CDR2 LQKENI. CDR3 length: 14 residues. The CDR3 sequence is CASSPLTGRAEAFF. For the CDR3, the DNA is TGTGCCAGCTCACCGTTGACAGGGCGGGCTGAAGCTTTCTTT. The full variable domain, with the rest looked up from reference TRBV18 and TRBJ1-1, is NAGVMQNPRHLVRRRGQEARLRCSPMKGHSHVYWYRQLPEEGLKFMVYLQKENIIDESGMPKERFSAEFPKEGPSILRIQQVVRGDSAAYFCASSPLTGRAEAFFGQGTRLTVV.

The V call is TRBV19, the J call TRBJ1-3; 10 bases map to TRBD1. The CDR3 is made up of 19 amino acids. Unmatched junction bases numbered 15, after V lost 7 bases and J lost 0 bases. From germline, CDR1 is LNHDA and CDR2 SQIVND (reference sequence). This CDR3 reads CASTHPTGGYFSSGNTIYF. CDR3 bases: TGTGCCAGTACCCATCCGACAGGGGGCTACTTCAGCTCTGGAAACACCATATATTTT.

The chain joins TRBV19 to TRBJ1-3; a possible D gene is TRBD1 (5 bases). Per germline, CDR1 LNHDA and CDR2 SQIVND (reference sequence). This CDR3 has 20 amino acids. Deletions cut 3 bases from V and 0 bases from J, with 24 bases between. CDR3 DNA sequence: TGTGCCAGTAGTATCCTAAGTTCCAGGGTAACGACCTACTCTGGAAACACCATATATTTT. It codes for CASSILSSRVTTYSGNTIYF.

The rearrangement links TRBV9 to TRBJ2-6; 8 bases are shared with TRBD1. The germline gives CDR1 SGDLS, CDR2 YYNGEE. This CDR3 has 16 amino acids. The ends lost 4 bases at V and 2 bases at J; junction bases unmatched: 5. The CDR3 protein is CASSYDRGAGANVLTF. CDR3 bases: TGTGCCAGCAGCTACGACAGGGGTGCTGGGGCCAACGTCCTGACTTTC. Complete variable domain (other parts from reference TRBV9 and TRBJ2-6): DSGVTQTPKHLITATGQRVTLRCSPRSGDLSVYWYQQSLDQGLQFLIQYYNGEERAKGNILERFSAQQFPDLHSELNLSSLELGDSALYFCASSYDRGAGANVLTFGAGSRLTVL.

The J gene is TRBJ2-3, the V gene TRBV29-1; D may be TRBD2 (6 bases). CDR1 and CDR2 (germline): SQVTM, ANQGSEA. The CDR3 extends over 11 amino acids. V was pared by 8 bases and J by 4 bases, with 10 bases between. CDR3 sequence (DNA): TGCAGCCTCTGGGGGGCAGATACGCAGTATTTT. Translating it yields CSLWGADTQYF.

V is TRBV11-3 and J is TRBJ2-6; 8 bases are shared with TRBD1. The CDR3 loop spans 16 amino acids. Germline V CDR1 and CDR2: SGHNT, YENEEA. Trimming removed 5 bases from V and 2 bases from J; junction bases left unmatched: 5. The CDR3 sequence: CASSPGQGAGANVLTF. The CDR3 bases are TGTGCCAGCAGCCCAGGACAGGGAGCTGGGGCCAACGTCCTGACTTTC.